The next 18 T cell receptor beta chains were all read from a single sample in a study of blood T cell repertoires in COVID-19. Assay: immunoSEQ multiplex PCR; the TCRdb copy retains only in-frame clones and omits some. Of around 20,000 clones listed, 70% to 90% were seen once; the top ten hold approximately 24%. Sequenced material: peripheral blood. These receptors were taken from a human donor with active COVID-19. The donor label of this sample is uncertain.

The DNA of the CDR3 is TGTGCCAGCAGTCACCTGGGCGTCGATGAAAAACTGTTTTTT. It codes for CASSHLGVDEKLFF. V and J are TRBV28 and TRBJ1-4; D is unresolved. The V end lost 5 bases, the J end lost 6 bases, and 13 bases lay between the germline ends. The length of the CDR3 is 14 residues. Per the germline V gene, CDR1 is MDHEN and CDR2 is SYDVKM.

For the CDR3, the DNA is TGTGCCAGCAGTTTCCCGGGACTAGCGGGGCGGACCGGGGAGCTGTTTTTT. It is translated as CASSFPGLAGRTGELFF. The V call is TRBV28, the J call TRBJ2-2; 13 bases are a match to TRBD2. This CDR3 spans 17 amino acids. Germline V gene lookup returns CDR1 MDHEN and CDR2 SYDVKM. Trimming took 3 bases from V and 5 from J; bases not matched to a gene: 6.

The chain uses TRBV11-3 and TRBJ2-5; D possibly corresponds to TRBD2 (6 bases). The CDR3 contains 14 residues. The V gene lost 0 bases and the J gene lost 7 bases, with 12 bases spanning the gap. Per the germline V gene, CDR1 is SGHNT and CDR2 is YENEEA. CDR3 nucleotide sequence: TGTGCCAGCAGCTTAGATGTGTTAGCGGCGACCCAGTACTTC. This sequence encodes CASSLDVLAATQYF.

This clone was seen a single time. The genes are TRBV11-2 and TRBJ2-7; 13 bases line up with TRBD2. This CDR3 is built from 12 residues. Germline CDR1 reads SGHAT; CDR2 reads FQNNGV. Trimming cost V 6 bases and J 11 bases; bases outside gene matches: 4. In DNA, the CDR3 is TGTGCCAGCAGTTCTGGACTAGCGGGAGAGTACTTC. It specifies CASSSGLAGEYF.

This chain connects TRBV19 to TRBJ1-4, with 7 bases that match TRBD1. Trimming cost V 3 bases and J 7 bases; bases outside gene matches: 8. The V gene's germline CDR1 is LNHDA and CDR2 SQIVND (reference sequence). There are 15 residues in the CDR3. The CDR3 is CASSIYTGVGEKLFF. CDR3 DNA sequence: TGTGCCAGTAGTATTTATACAGGGGTGGGTGAAAAACTGTTTTTT. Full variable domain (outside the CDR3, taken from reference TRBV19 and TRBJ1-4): DGGITQSPKYLFRKEGQNVTLSCEQNLNHDAMYWYRQDPGQGLRLIYYSQIVNDFQKGDIAEGYSVSREKKESFPLTVTSAQKNPTAFYLCASSIYTGVGEKLFFGSGTQLSVL.

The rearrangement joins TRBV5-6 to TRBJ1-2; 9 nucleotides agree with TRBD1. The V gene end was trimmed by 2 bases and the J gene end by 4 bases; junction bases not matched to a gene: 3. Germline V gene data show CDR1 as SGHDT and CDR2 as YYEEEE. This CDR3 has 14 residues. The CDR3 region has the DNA TGTGCCAGCAGCTTTTGGGACAGGGTCTATGGCTACACCTTC. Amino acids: CASSFWDRVYGYTF.

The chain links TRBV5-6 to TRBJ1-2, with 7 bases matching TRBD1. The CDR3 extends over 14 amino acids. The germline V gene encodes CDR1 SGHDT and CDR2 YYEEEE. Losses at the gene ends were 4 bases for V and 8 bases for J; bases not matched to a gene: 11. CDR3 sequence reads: CASSGRTGELGYTF. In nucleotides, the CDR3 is TGTGCCAGCAGCGGACGAACAGGGGAACTAGGCTACACCTTC.

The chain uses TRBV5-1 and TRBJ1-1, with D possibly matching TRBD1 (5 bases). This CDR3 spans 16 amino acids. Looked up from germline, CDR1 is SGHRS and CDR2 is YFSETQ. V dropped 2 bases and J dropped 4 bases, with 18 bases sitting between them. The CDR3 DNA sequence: TGCGCCAGCAGCTTTAACATAGAGGTTCAGGGCACTGAAGCTTTCTTT. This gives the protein CASSFNIEVQGTEAFF.

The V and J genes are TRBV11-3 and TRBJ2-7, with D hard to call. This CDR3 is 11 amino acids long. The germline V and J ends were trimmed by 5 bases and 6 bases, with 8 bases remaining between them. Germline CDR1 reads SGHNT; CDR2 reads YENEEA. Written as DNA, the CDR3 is TGTGCCAGCAGCCACGGTAGCGAGCAGTACTTC. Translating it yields CASSHGSEQYF.

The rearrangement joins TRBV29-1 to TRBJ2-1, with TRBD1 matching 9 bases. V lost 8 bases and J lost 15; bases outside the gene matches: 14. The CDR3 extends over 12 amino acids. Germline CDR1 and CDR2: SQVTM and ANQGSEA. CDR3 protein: CSLLKGDRVMFF. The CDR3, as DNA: TGCAGCCTCCTTAAAGGGGACAGGGTTATGTTCTTC.

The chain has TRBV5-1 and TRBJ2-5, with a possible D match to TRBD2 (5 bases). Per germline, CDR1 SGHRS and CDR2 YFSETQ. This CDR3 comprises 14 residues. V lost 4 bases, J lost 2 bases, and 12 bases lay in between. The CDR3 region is CASSPATMQETQYF. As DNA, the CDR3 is TGCGCCAGCAGCCCCGCGACTATGCAAGAGACCCAGTACTTC.

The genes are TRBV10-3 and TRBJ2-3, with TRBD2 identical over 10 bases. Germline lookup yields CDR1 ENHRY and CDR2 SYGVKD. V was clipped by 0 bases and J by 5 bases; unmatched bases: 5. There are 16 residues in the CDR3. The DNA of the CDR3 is TGTGCCATCAGTGAGTCGGCTAGCGGGAGTATAGATACGCAGTATTTT. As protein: CAISESASGSIDTQYF.

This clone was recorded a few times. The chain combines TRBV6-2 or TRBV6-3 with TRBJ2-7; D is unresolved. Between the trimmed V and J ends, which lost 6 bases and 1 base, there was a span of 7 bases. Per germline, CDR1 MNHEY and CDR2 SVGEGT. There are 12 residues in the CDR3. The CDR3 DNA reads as TGTGCCAGCAGCCTCGTATCCTACGAGCAGTACTTC. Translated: CASSLVSYEQYF.

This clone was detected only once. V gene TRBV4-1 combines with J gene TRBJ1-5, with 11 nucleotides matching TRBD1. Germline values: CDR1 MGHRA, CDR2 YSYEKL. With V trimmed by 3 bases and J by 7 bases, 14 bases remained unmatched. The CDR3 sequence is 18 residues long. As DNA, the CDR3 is TGCGCCAGCAGCCAGGAGGGACAGGGGGGGGGATTTGGCCAGCCCCAGCATTTT. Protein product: CASSQEGQGGGFGQPQHF.

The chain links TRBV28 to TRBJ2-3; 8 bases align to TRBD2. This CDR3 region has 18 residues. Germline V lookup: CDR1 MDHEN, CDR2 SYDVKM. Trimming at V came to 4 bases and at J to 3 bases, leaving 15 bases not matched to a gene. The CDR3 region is CASSSPPWREDPTDTQYF. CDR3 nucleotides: TGTGCCAGCAGTTCCCCCCCTTGGCGGGAGGATCCGACAGATACGCAGTATTTT.

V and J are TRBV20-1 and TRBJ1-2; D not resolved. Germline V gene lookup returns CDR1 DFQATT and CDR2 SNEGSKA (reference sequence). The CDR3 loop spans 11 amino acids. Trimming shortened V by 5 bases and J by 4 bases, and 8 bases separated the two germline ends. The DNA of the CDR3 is TGCAGTGCTGTCATGGCCTATGGCTACACCTTC. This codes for CSAVMAYGYTF.

The CDR3, as DNA: TGTGCCAGCAGCCAAGTGGTTTGGCGGGGGGTCTCAAATGAGCAGTTCTTC. It encodes CASSQVVWRGVSNEQFF. The chain recombines TRBV4-2 with TRBJ2-1; 8 bases map to TRBD2. The J segment lost 7 bases and the V segment lost 1 base, leaving 12 bases of the junction unmatched. The CDR3 has 17 residues. The germline V gene has CDR1 LGHNA and CDR2 YNFKEQ.

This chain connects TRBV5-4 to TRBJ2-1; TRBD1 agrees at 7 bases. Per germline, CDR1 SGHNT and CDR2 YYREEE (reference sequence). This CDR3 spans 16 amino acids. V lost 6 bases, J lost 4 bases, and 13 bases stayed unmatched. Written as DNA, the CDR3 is TGTGCCAGCATGGGTGTCCGGGACAGAGGATACAATGAGCAGTTCTTC. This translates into CASMGVRDRGYNEQFF.